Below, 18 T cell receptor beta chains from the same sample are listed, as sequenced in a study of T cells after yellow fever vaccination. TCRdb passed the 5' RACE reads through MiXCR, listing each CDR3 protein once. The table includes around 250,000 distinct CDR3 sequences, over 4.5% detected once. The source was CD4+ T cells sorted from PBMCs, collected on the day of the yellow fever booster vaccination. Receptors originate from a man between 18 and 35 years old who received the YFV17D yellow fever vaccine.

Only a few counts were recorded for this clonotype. CDR3 nucleotide sequence: TGTGCCAGCAGTTACCTGACAGGGTTACGGAATTCACCCCTCCACTTT. Translating it yields CASSYLTGLRNSPLHF. The J gene is TRBJ1-6, the V gene TRBV6-5; 7 positions agree with TRBD1. This CDR3 contains 16 residues. Germline V gene data show CDR1 as MNHEY and CDR2 as SVGAGI. J lost 7 bases, V lost 2 bases, and 8 bases had no gene match.

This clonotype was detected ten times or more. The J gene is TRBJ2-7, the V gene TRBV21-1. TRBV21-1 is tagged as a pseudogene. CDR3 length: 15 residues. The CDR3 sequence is CASSKVAAVIYEQYV. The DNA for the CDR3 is TGTGCCAGCAGCAAAGTTGCCGCCGTGATTTACGAGCAGTACGTC.

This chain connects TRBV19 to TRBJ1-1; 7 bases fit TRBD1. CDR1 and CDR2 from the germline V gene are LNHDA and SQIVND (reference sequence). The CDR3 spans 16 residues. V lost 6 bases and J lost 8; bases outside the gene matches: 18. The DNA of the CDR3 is TGTGCCAGTAGCCCCTCTGGCGGGACAGATTTCGAGGAAGCTTTCTTT. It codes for CASSPSGGTDFEEAFF.

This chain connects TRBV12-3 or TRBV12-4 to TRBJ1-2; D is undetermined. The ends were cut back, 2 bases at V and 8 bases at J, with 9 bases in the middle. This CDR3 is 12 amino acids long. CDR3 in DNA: TGTGCCAGCAGTTTACTGGGGTCCGGCTACACCTTC. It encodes CASSLLGSGYTF.

In DNA, the CDR3 is TGTGCCAGCACCCGGGACCCAGGGTTAGGGGTCGATGAGCAGTTCTTC. Translated: CASTRDPGLGVDEQFF. The chain has TRBV6-6 and TRBJ2-1; D could derive from TRBD1 or TRBD2 (5 bases each). V lost 7 bases and J lost 8, with 24 bases in between. Germline CDR1 MNHNY, CDR2 SVGAGI (reference sequence). The CDR3 is 16 residues long.

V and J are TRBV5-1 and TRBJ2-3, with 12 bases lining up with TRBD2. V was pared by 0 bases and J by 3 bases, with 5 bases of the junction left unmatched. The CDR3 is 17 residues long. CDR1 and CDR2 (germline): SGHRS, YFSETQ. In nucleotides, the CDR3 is TGCGCCAGCAGCTTGGGACTAGCGGGGGTGCTAACAGATACGCAGTATTTT. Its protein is CASSLGLAGVLTDTQYF.

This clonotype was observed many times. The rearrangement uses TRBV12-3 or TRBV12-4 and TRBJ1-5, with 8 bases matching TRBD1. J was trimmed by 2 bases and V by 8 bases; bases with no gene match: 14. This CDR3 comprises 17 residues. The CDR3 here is CASDMGQVPDGNQPQHF. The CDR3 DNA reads TGTGCCAGCGATATGGGACAGGTCCCCGATGGCAATCAGCCCCAGCATTTT.

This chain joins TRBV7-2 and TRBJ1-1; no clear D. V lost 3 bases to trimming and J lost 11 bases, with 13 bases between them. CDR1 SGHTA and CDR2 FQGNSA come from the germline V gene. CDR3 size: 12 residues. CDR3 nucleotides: TGTGCCAGCAGCTTTAGGACCGGTGGGGCTTTCTTT. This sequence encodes CASSFRTGGAFF. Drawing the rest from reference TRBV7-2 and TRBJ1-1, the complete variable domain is GAGVSQSPSNKVTEKGKDVELRCDPISGHTALYWYRQSLGQGLEFLIYFQGNSAPDKSGLPSDRFSAERTGGSVSTLTIQRTQQEDSAVYLCASSFRTGGAFFGQGTRLTVV.

This CDR3 is CASSPPQGIVYEQFF. DNA of the CDR3: TGTGCCAGCTCACCACCGCAGGGCATTGTCTATGAGCAGTTCTTC. V usage is TRBV18 and J usage is TRBJ2-1, with D perhaps TRBD1 (5 bases). Trimming left V 0 bases short and J 8 bases short, with 14 bases between. Germline loops: CDR1 KGHSH, CDR2 LQKENI. The CDR3 is made up of 15 amino acids.

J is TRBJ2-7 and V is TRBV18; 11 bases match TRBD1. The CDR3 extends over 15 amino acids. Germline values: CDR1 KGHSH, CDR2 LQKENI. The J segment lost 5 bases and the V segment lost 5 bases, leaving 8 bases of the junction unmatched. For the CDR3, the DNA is TGTGCCAGCTCAAAATGGGGACAGGGGGAGAACGAGCAGTACTTC. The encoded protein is CASSKWGQGENEQYF. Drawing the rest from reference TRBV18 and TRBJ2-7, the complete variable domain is NAGVMQNPRHLVRRRGQEARLRCSPMKGHSHVYWYRQLPEEGLKFMVYLQKENIIDESGMPKERFSAEFPKEGPSILRIQQVVRGDSAAYFCASSKWGQGENEQYFGPGTRLTVT.

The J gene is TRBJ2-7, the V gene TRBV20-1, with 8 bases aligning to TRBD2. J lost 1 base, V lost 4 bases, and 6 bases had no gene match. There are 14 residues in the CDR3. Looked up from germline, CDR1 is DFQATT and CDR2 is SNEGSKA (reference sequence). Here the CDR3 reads CSATVGGASYEQYF. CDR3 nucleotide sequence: TGCAGTGCTACCGTCGGGGGGGCGTCCTACGAGCAGTACTTC.

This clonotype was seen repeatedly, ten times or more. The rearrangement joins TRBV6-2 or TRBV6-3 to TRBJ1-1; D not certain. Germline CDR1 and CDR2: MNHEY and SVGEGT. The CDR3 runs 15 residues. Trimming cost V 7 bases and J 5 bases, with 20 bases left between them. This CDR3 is CASTIRGGVGTEAFF. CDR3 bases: TGTGCCAGCACCATACGAGGCGGCGTTGGGACTGAAGCTTTCTTT.

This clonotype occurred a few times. The CDR3 region is CASTEGTSSHGEQFF. CDR3 nucleotides: TGTGCCAGTACGGAGGGGACTTCTTCTCATGGGGAGCAGTTCTTC. V usage is TRBV19 and J usage is TRBJ2-1, with TRBD2 as a possible D gene (6 bases). The V end was cut by 7 bases, the J end by 10 bases, with 23 bases between. The germline CDR1 and CDR2 sequences are LNHDA and SQIVND (reference sequence). The CDR3 is 15 amino acids. The full variable domain, rest sourced from reference TRBV19 and TRBJ2-1, is DGGITQSPKYLFRKEGQNVTLSCEQNLNHDAMYWYRQDPGQGLRLIYYSQIVNDFQKGDIAEGYSVSREKKESFPLTVTSAQKNPTAFYLCASTEGTSSHGEQFFGPGTRLTVL.

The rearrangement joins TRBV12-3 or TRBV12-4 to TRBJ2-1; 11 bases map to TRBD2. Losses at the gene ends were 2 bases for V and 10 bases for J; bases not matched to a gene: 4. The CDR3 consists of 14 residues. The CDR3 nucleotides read TGTGCCAGCAGTTTACAACTAGCGGGGGTCGAGCAGTTCTTC. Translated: CASSLQLAGVEQFF.

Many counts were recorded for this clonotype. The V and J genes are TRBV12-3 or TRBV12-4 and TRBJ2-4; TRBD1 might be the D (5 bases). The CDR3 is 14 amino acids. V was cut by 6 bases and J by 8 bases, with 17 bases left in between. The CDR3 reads CASSPRQGFDIQYF. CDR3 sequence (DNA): TGTGCCAGCAGCCCCCGGCAGGGTTTTGACATTCAGTACTTC.

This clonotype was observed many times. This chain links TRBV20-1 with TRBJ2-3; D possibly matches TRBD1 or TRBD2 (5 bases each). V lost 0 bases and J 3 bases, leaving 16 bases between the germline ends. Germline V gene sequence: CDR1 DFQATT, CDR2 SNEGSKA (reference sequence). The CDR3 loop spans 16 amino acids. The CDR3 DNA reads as TGCAGTGCTAGAGATGAGGTCGCATGGGGGACAGATACGCAGTATTTT. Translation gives CSARDEVAWGTDTQYF.

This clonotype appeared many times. The CDR3 DNA reads TGTGCCAGCAGCGTAGGTCCGGACAGCAATCAGCCCCAGCATTTT. This encodes CASSVGPDSNQPQHF. The gene calls are TRBV9 and TRBJ1-5; D not resolved. There are 15 residues in the CDR3. From germline, CDR1 is SGDLS and CDR2 YYNGEE. Trimming cost V 0 bases and J 1 base, with 8 bases left between them.

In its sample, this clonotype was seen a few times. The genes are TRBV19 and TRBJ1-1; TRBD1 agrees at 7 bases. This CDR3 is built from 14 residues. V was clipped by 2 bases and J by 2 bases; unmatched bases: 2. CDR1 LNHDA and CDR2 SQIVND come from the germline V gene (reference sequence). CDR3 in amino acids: CASSITGVNTEAFF. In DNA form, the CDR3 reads TGTGCCAGTAGTATAACAGGGGTCAACACTGAAGCTTTCTTT.